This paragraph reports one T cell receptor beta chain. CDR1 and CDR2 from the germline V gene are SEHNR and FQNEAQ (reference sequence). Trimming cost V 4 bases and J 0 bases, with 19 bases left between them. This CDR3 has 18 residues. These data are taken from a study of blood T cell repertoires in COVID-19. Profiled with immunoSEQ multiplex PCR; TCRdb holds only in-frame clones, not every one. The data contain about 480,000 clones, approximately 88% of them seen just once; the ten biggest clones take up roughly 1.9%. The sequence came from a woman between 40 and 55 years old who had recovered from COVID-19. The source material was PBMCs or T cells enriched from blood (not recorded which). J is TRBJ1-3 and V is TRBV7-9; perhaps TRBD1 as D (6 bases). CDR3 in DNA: TGTGCCAGCAGCTCGTGGGCGGGGGCTCAGAGCTCTGGAAACACCATATATTTT. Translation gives CASSSWAGAQSSGNTIYF.